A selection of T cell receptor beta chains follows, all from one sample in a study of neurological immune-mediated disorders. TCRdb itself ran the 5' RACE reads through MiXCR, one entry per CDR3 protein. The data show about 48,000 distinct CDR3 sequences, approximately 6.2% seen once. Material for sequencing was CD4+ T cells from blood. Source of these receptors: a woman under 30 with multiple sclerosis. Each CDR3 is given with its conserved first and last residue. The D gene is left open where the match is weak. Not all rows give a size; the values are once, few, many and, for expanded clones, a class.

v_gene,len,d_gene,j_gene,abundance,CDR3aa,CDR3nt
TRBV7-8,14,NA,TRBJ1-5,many,CASSLGASNQPQHF,TGTGCCAGCAGCTTAGGTGCAAGCAATCAGCCCCAGCATTTT
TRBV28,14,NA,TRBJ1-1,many,CASSRGRLNTEAFF,TGTGCCAGCAGTCGGGGACGTCTGAACACTGAAGCTTTCTTT
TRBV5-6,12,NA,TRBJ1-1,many,CASSGGKAEAFF,TGTGCCAGCAGCGGGGGGAAAGCTGAAGCTTTCTTT
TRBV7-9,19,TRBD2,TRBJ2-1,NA,CASSRTSSGRALDDNEQFF,TGTGCCAGCAGCCGAACTTCTAGCGGGAGGGCACTAGACGACAATGAGCAGTTCTTC
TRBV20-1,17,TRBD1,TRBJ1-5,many,CSARVRDRGGNNQPQHF,TGCAGTGCTAGAGTCCGGGACAGGGGAGGCAACAATCAGCCCCAGCATTTT
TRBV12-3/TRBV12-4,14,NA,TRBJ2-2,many,CASSFGGGTGELFF,TGTGCCAGCAGTTTTGGAGGGGGTACCGGGGAGCTGTTTTTT
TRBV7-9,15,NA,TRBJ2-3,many,CASSQRGGSTDTQYF,TGTGCCAGCAGCCAGAGGGGGGGAAGCACAGATACGCAGTATTTT
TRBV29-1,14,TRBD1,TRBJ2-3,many,CSRGTGPPGDTQYF,TGCAGCCGGGGGACAGGGCCCCCTGGAGATACGCAGTATTTT
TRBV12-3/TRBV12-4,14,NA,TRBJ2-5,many,CATPAGPAIKTQYF,TGTGCCACTCCGGCCGGACCAGCTATAAAGACCCAGTACTTC
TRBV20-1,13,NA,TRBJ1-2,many,CSAVTGRVGGYTF,TGCAGTGCAGTGACGGGCAGGGTTGGTGGCTACACCTTC
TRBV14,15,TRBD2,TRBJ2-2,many,CASSPGTSGSRELFF,TGTGCCAGCAGCCCCGGGACTAGCGGGAGCCGGGAGCTGTTTTTT
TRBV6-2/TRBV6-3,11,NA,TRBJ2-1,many,CASSYRDNPLF,TGTGCCAGCAGTTACCGGGACAATCCTCTCTTC
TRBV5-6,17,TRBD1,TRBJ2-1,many,CASSLLPSGTGDNEQFF,TGTGCCAGCAGCTTACTACCCTCCGGGACAGGGGACAATGAGCAGTTCTTC
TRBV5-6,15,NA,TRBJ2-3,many,CASNSLQASTDTQYF,TGTGCCAGCAACTCCCTTCAGGCTAGCACAGATACGCAGTATTTT
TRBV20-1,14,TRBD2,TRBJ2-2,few,CSAKSGRDPGELFF,TGCAGTGCCAAAAGCGGGAGAGATCCCGGGGAGCTGTTTTTT
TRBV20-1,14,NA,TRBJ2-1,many,CSARDLSDDNEQFF,TGCAGTGCTAGAGATCTGTCGGACGACAATGAGCAGTTCTTC
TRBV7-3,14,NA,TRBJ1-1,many,CASSTTTGATEAFF,TGTGCCAGCAGCACCACTACTGGCGCCACTGAAGCTTTCTTT
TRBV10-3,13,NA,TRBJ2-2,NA,CAAWRGNTGELFF,TGTGCCGCCTGGCGGGGGAACACCGGGGAGCTGTTTTTT
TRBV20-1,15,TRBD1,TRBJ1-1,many,CSARDPARGDTEAFF,TGCAGTGCTAGAGATCCTGCCAGGGGGGACACTGAAGCTTTCTTT
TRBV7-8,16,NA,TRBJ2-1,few,CASSLRAPGTYNEQFF,TGTGCCAGCAGCTTAAGGGCCCCCGGGACCTACAATGAGCAGTTCTTC
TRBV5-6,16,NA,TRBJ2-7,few,CASSLTLRENSYEQYF,TGTGCCAGCAGCTTGACTCTCAGGGAAAACTCCTACGAGCAGTACTTC
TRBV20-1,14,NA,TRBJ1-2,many,CSALERTVNYGYTF,TGCAGTGCTCTTGAGAGAACAGTTAACTATGGCTACACCTTC
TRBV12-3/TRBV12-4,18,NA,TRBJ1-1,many,CASSPRGAYSGRNTEAFF,TGTGCCAGCAGCCCCCGGGGGGCCTATTCAGGGAGGAACACTGAAGCTTTCTTT
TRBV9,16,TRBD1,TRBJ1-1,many,CASSVATGTGETEAFF,TGTGCCAGCAGCGTGGCAACCGGGACAGGGGAGACTGAAGCTTTCTTT
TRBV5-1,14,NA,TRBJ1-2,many,CASSSDGRSYGYTF,TGCGCCAGCAGCTCCGACGGACGGTCCTATGGCTACACCTTC
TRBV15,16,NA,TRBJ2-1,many,CATSRDGSGPILEQFF,TGTGCCACCAGCAGAGATGGTTCGGGACCCATCCTTGAGCAGTTCTTC
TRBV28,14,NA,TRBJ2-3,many,CASSRGGSMDTQYF,TGTGCCAGCAGTAGGGGGGGCTCCATGGATACGCAGTATTTT
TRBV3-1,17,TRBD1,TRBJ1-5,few,CASSQTRTGANNQPQHF,TGTGCCAGCAGCCAAACTCGGACAGGGGCGAATAATCAGCCCCAGCATTTT
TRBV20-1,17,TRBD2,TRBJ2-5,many,CSAKSGLAGASGETQYF,TGCAGTGCCAAATCGGGACTAGCGGGGGCTTCGGGAGAGACCCAGTACTTC
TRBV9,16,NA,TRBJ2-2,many,CASSVGAGRYTGELFF,TGTGCCAGCAGCGTAGGGGCAGGGAGGTACACCGGGGAGCTGTTTTTT
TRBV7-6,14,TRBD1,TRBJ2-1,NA,CASSSQPTGNEQFF,TGTGCCAGCAGCTCACAACCGACAGGGAATGAGCAGTTCTTC
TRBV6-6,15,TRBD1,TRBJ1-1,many,CASRARQGPNTEAFF,TGTGCCAGCAGAGCACGACAGGGTCCGAACACTGAAGCTTTCTTT
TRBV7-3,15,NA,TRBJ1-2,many,CASSLSSGTSKGYTF,TGTGCCAGCAGCTTATCGTCGGGGACCTCTAAGGGCTACACCTTC
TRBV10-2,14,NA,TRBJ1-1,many,CASSGQGMNTEAFF,TGCGCCAGCAGTGGGCAGGGGATGAACACTGAAGCTTTCTTT
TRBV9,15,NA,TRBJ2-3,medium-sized,CASSVGGFTTDTQYF,TGTGCCAGCAGCGTAGGGGGTTTTACCACAGATACGCAGTATTTT